The rows below give T cell receptor beta chains drawn from one sample of a study of PD-L1 blockade in urothelial cancer. Clones were sequenced by immunoSEQ multiplex PCR, and TCRdb holds only the in-frame ones, with some missing. Of more than 30,000 clones listed, around 84% are singletons. The material sequenced was PBMCs, taken around atezolizumab (anti-PD-L1) treatment. All receptors come from a man aged 55 to 70 with urothelial cancer. Each CDR3 is given with its conserved first and last residue. Fields, in order: D gene, clone size, V gene, CDR3 length, J gene, CDR3 DNA, CDR3 protein. D genes are given only for firm matches. Size is stated for part of the rows, as once, few or many counts, or as a class when the clone is expanded.

D gene: .; clone size: .; V gene: TRBV14; CDR3 length: 13; J gene: TRBJ2-7; CDR3 DNA: TGTGCCAGCAGCCAAGCGGGGATCTACGAGCAGTACTTC; CDR3 protein: CASSQAGIYEQYF
D gene: TRBD1; clone size: .; V gene: TRBV6-1; CDR3 length: 13; J gene: TRBJ1-4; CDR3 DNA: TGTGCCAGCAGCCGAGACAGGGGCGAAAAACTGTTTTTT; CDR3 protein: CASSRDRGEKLFF
D gene: TRBD1; clone size: .; V gene: TRBV11-2; CDR3 length: 16; J gene: TRBJ1-3; CDR3 DNA: TGTGCCAGCAGCGGGAGGACAGGGGTTTCTGGAAACACCATATATTTT; CDR3 protein: CASSGRTGVSGNTIYF
D gene: TRBD2; clone size: .; V gene: TRBV7-2; CDR3 length: 14; J gene: TRBJ2-7; CDR3 DNA: TGTGCCAGCAGCTTAAGCGGGAGCTCCTACGAGCAATACTTC; CDR3 protein: CASSLSGSSYEQYF
D gene: .; clone size: .; V gene: TRBV5-1; CDR3 length: 14; J gene: TRBJ2-5; CDR3 DNA: TGCGCCAGCAGCCTGGCGGGCGCGGGGGAGACCCAGTACTTC; CDR3 protein: CASSLAGAGETQYF
D gene: TRBD1; clone size: .; V gene: TRBV7-9; CDR3 length: 15; J gene: TRBJ2-7; CDR3 DNA: TGTGCCAGCAGCCTCTGGGGGACAGGGGGCGGTGAGCAGTACTTC; CDR3 protein: CASSLWGTGGGEQYF
D gene: TRBD2; clone size: once; V gene: TRBV5-1; CDR3 length: 15; J gene: TRBJ2-1; CDR3 DNA: TGCGCCAGCAGCCCAGCTACTAGCGGCCCGGCGAGCAAGTTCTTC; CDR3 protein: CASSPATSGPASKFF
D gene: TRBD1; clone size: .; V gene: TRBV29-1; CDR3 length: 11; J gene: TRBJ2-7; CDR3 DNA: TGCAGCGCGGACAGGGGATACGAGCAGTACTTC; CDR3 protein: CSADRGYEQYF
D gene: .; clone size: .; V gene: TRBV30; CDR3 length: 13; J gene: TRBJ1-4; CDR3 DNA: TGTGCCTGGAGTGTAATCTCGGTTGAAAAACTGTTTTTT; CDR3 protein: CAWSVISVEKLFF
D gene: .; clone size: few; V gene: TRBV7-8; CDR3 length: 14; J gene: TRBJ2-7; CDR3 DNA: TGTGCCAGCAACGAAGACAGCAGCTCCTACGAGCAGTACTTC; CDR3 protein: CASNEDSSSYEQYF
D gene: .; clone size: .; V gene: TRBV5-8; CDR3 length: 16; J gene: TRBJ2-7; CDR3 DNA: TGTGCCAGCAGCTTGGGAGCGGGTAGGGTGACCTACGAGCAGTACTTC; CDR3 protein: CASSLGAGRVTYEQYF
D gene: TRBD2; clone size: once; V gene: TRBV28; CDR3 length: 16; J gene: TRBJ2-3; CDR3 DNA: TGTGCCAGCAGTTCCCCAACCTTAGCGGGGACAGATACGCAGTATTTT; CDR3 protein: CASSSPTLAGTDTQYF
D gene: TRBD1; clone size: .; V gene: TRBV29-1; CDR3 length: 13; J gene: TRBJ2-1; CDR3 DNA: TGCAGCGTTGTCGGAACAGGGGTCGGTGAGCAGTTCTTC; CDR3 protein: CSVVGTGVGEQFF
D gene: .; clone size: .; V gene: TRBV5-1; CDR3 length: 15; J gene: TRBJ2-1; CDR3 DNA: TGCGCCAGCAGCCGCGGGACTCCCCTCTCAAATGAGCAGTTCTTC; CDR3 protein: CASSRGTPLSNEQFF
D gene: .; clone size: .; V gene: TRBV20-1; CDR3 length: 11; J gene: TRBJ2-7; CDR3 DNA: TGCAGTGCACCCGACAGCTACGAGCAGTACTTC; CDR3 protein: CSAPDSYEQYF
D gene: .; clone size: .; V gene: TRBV6-5; CDR3 length: 16; J gene: TRBJ2-7; CDR3 DNA: TGTGCCAGCAGTTATACTAACGGCGGGCCCCCTTGGGAGCAGTACTTC; CDR3 protein: CASSYTNGGPPWEQYF
D gene: .; clone size: .; V gene: TRBV6-5; CDR3 length: 15; J gene: TRBJ2-2; CDR3 DNA: TGTGCCAGCAGCCTACCGAACAGGGCGACCGGGGAGCTGTTTTTT; CDR3 protein: CASSLPNRATGELFF
D gene: TRBD1; clone size: .; V gene: TRBV5-1; CDR3 length: 16; J gene: TRBJ2-2; CDR3 DNA: TGCGCCAGCAGCCCAAGAGACAGGGGTCGGACCGGGGAGCTGTTTTTT; CDR3 protein: CASSPRDRGRTGELFF
D gene: TRBD2; clone size: .; V gene: TRBV5-1; CDR3 length: 16; J gene: TRBJ2-1; CDR3 DNA: TGCGCCAGCAGCTTACTAGCGGGGAGAGGCTACAATGAGCAGTTCTTC; CDR3 protein: CASSLLAGRGYNEQFF
D gene: .; clone size: .; V gene: TRBV6-6; CDR3 length: 14; J gene: TRBJ2-7; CDR3 DNA: TGTGCCAGCGTCGGAACAGGGATCTCCTACGAGCAGTACTTC; CDR3 protein: CASVGTGISYEQYF
D gene: TRBD2; clone size: .; V gene: TRBV6-1; CDR3 length: 14; J gene: TRBJ2-2; CDR3 DNA: TGTGCCAGCAGTGAAGCGCGGGGGGCCGGGGAGCTGTTTTTT; CDR3 protein: CASSEARGAGELFF
D gene: .; clone size: .; V gene: TRBV5-1; CDR3 length: 14; J gene: TRBJ1-1; CDR3 DNA: TGCGCCAGCAGCTTGGGGGGGGGTCAGCCTGAAGCTTTCTTT; CDR3 protein: CASSLGGGQPEAFF
D gene: TRBD2; clone size: .; V gene: TRBV13; CDR3 length: 20; J gene: TRBJ2-1; CDR3 DNA: TGTGCCAGCAGCTTATATCTGAGGACTAGCGGGAGGGCCGCCTACAATGAGCAGTTCTTC; CDR3 protein: CASSLYLRTSGRAAYNEQFF
D gene: TRBD1; clone size: .; V gene: TRBV28; CDR3 length: 15; J gene: TRBJ1-2; CDR3 DNA: TGTGCCAGCAGAGAAACAGGGGCCCCCCGGGATGGCTACACCTTC; CDR3 protein: CASRETGAPRDGYTF
D gene: .; clone size: .; V gene: TRBV2; CDR3 length: 17; J gene: TRBJ1-5; CDR3 DNA: TGTGCCAGCAACCGGGACACCCCGGGCATGGGCAATCAGCCCCAGCATTTT; CDR3 protein: CASNRDTPGMGNQPQHF
D gene: TRBD1; clone size: .; V gene: TRBV19; CDR3 length: 15; J gene: TRBJ1-5; CDR3 DNA: TGTGCCAGTAAGGTGGACAGGGCCAGCAATCAGCCCCAGCATTTT; CDR3 protein: CASKVDRASNQPQHF
D gene: .; clone size: once; V gene: TRBV19; CDR3 length: 15; J gene: TRBJ1-5; CDR3 DNA: TGTGCCAGTAGTATTACCGGGATCAGCAATCAGCCCCAGCATTTT; CDR3 protein: CASSITGISNQPQHF
D gene: TRBD2; clone size: once; V gene: TRBV9; CDR3 length: 16; J gene: TRBJ2-1; CDR3 DNA: TGTGCCAGCAGCGTCGGACCCGCGGGGGGGGACAATGAGCAGTTCTTC; CDR3 protein: CASSVGPAGGDNEQFF
D gene: .; clone size: .; V gene: TRBV2; CDR3 length: 14; J gene: TRBJ1-2; CDR3 DNA: TGTGCCAGCAGTGACCTCCAGGGCAACTATGGCTACACCTTC; CDR3 protein: CASSDLQGNYGYTF
D gene: .; clone size: .; V gene: TRBV10-3; CDR3 length: 13; J gene: TRBJ1-3; CDR3 DNA: TGTGCCATCAGAGGGGAAGCCGGAAACACCATATATTTT; CDR3 protein: CAIRGEAGNTIYF
D gene: TRBD2; clone size: .; V gene: TRBV5-1; CDR3 length: 16; J gene: TRBJ2-2; CDR3 DNA: TGCGCCAGCAGCCTAGGACTAGCGGGAGGGACCGGGGAGCTGTTTTTT; CDR3 protein: CASSLGLAGGTGELFF
D gene: TRBD1; clone size: .; V gene: TRBV30; CDR3 length: 16; J gene: TRBJ1-3; CDR3 DNA: TGTGCCTGGAGTCGTCCCGGGACAGGGGGTGGAAACACCATATATTTT; CDR3 protein: CAWSRPGTGGGNTIYF